This TCR beta chain originates from a study of shared clonotypes between healthy human individuals. Study-level results: Sorted-subset sequencing, rarefaction showed, was incomplete despite large depth.

Germline CDR1 is LNHNV and CDR2 is YYDKDF (reference sequence). This CDR3 comprises 15 residues. V was cut by 0 bases and J by 7 bases, with 16 bases left in between. The assay used deep level. Sorted-subset replicate PCRs used approximately 180 ng of genomic DNA. This amount corresponded to 30,000 to 35,000 T cell genomes. Profiling relied on immunoSEQ multiplex PCR, and the TCRdb table lists in-frame clones only, not all of them. This sample carries roughly 1,800,000 clones, about 95% of them seen once, and the ten largest clones take less than 1.5%. The naive CD8 population came from CD45RO-negative cells selected for CCR7, without terminally differentiated effector memory CD45RA+ cells. Worth noting for this clone: Its cognate antigen is unknown.

The chain links TRBV15 to TRBJ2-7; unclear D gene. The specimen sequenced was naive CD8+ T cells sorted from blood. This receptor was taken from a young man in good health. The CDR3 region is CATSRDPPGLPEQYF. The CDR3 coding sequence is TGTGCCACCAGCAGAGATCCCCCGGGTCTCCCGGAGCAGTACTTC.